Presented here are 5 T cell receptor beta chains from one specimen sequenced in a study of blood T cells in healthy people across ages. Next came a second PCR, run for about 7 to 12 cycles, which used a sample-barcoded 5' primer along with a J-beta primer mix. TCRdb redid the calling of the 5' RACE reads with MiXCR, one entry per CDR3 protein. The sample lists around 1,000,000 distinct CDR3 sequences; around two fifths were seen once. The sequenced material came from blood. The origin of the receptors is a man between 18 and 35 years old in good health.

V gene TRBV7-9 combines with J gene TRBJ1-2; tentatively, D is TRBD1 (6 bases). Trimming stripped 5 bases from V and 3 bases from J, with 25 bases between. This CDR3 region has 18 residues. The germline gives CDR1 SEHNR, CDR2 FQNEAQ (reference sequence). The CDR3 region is CASSEATGTKNPYYGYTF. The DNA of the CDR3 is TGTGCCAGCAGCGAAGCAACAGGGACGAAGAACCCCTACTATGGCTACACCTTC.

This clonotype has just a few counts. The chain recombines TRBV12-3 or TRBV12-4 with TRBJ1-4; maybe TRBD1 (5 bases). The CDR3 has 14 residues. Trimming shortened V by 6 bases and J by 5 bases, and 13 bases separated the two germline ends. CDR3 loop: CASSPGRGNEKLFF. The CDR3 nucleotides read TGTGCCAGCAGCCCGGGACGGGGAAATGAAAAACTGTTTTTT.

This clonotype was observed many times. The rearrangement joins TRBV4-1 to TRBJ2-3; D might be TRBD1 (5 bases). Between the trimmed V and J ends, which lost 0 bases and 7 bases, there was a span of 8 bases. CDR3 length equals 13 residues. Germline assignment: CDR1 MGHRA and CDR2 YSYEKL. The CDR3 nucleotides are TGCGCCAGCAGCCAAGAACGACAGTATACGCAGTATTTT. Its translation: CASSQERQYTQYF.

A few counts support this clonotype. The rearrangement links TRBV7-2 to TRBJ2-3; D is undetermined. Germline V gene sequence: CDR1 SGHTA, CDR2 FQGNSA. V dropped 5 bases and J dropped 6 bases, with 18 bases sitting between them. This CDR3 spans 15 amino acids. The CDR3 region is CASSPWVTQGDTQYF. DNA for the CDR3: TGTGCCAGCAGCCCCTGGGTCACTCAAGGGGATACGCAGTATTTT.

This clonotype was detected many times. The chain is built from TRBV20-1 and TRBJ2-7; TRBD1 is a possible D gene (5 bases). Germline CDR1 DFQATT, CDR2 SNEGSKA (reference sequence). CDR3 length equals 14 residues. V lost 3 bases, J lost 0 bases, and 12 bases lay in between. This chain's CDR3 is CSARTARSSYEQYF. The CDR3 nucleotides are TGCAGTGCTAGGACAGCCCGTAGCTCCTACGAGCAGTACTTC.